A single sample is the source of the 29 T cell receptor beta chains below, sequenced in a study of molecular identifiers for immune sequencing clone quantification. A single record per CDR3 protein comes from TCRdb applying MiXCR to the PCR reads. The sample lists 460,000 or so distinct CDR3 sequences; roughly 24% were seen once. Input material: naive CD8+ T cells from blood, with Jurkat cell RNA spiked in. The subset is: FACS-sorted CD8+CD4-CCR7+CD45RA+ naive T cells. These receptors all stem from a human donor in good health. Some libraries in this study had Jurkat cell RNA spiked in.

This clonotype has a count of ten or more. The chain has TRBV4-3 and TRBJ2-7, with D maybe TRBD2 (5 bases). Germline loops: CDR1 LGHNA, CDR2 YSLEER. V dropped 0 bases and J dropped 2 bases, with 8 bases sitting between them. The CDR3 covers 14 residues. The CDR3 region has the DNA TGCGCCAGCAGCCAAGAAAGCGGAGCCTACGAGCAGTACTTC. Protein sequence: CASSQESGAYEQYF.

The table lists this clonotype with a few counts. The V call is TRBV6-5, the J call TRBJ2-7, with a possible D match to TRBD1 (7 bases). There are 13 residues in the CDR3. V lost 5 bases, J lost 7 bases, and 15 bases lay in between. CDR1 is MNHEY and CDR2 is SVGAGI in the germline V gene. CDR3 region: CASSPGGPLEQYF. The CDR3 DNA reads TGTGCCAGCAGTCCAGGGGGGCCCCTGGAGCAGTACTTC.

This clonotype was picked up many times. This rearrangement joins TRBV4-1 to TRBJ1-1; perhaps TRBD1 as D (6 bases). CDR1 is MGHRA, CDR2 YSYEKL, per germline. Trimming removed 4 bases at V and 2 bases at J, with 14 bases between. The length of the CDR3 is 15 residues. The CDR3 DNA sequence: TGCGCCAGCAGCCGGTTGAGGGGGTCAAACACTGAAGCTTTCTTT. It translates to CASSRLRGSNTEAFF.

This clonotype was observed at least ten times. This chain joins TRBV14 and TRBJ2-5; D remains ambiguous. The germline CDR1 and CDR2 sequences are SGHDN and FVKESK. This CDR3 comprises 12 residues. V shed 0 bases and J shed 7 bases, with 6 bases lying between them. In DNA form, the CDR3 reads TGTGCCAGCAGCCAAGAGAAGAGGACCCAGTACTTC. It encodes CASSQEKRTQYF. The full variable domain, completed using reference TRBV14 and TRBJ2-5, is EAGVTQFPSHSVIEKGQTVTLRCDPISGHDNLYWYRRVMGKEIKFLLHFVKESKQDESGMPNNRFLAERTGGTYSTLKVQPAELEDSGVYFCASSQEKRTQYFGPGTRLLVL.

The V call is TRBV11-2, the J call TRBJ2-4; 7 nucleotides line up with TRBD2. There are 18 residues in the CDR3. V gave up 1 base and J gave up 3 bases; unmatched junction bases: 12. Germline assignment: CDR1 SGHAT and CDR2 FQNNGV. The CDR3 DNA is TGTGCCAGCAGCTTAGGATCGGGGGGAGGGAAGGGCAAAAACATTCAGTACTTC. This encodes CASSLGSGGGKGKNIQYF.

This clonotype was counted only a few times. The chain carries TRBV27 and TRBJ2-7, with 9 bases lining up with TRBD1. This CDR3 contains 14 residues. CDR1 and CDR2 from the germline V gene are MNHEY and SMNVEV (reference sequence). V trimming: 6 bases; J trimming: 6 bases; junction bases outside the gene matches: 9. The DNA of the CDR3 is TGTGCCAGCAGCATACAGGGGGCTGGAGTCGAGCAGTACTTC. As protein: CASSIQGAGVEQYF.

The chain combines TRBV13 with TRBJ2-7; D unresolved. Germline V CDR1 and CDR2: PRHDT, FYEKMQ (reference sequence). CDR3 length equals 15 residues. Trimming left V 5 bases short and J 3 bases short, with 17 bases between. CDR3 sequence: CASSPGKLNYYEQYF. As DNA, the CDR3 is TGTGCCAGCAGCCCCGGCAAGTTGAATTACTACGAGCAGTACTTC.

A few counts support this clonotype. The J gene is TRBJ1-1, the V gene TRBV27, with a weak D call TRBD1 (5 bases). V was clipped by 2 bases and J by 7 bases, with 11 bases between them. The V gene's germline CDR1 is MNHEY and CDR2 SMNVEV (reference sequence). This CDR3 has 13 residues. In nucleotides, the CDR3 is TGTGCCAGCAGTTTAACAGCAGGGTTTGAAGCTTTCTTT. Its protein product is CASSLTAGFEAFF.

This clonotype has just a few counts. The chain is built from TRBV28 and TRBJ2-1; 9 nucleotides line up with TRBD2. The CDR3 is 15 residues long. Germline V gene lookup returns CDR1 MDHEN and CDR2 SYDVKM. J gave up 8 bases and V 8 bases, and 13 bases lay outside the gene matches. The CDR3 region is CASDLRSGSGDEQFF. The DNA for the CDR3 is TGTGCCAGCGATCTTCGTAGCGGGAGTGGAGATGAGCAGTTCTTC.

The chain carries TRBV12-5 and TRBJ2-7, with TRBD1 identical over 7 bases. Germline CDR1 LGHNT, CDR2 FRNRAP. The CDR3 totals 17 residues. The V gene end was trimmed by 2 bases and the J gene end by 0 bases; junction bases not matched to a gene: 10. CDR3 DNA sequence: TGTGCTAGTGGTTTGTCGGTCGTGACAGGGAGCTCCTACGAGCAGTACTTC. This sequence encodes CASGLSVVTGSSYEQYF.

This CDR3 is CASRARVNTGELFF. CDR3 coding DNA: TGTGCCAGCAGGGCAAGGGTCAACACCGGGGAGCTGTTTTTT. The chain has TRBV27 and TRBJ2-2; D remains ambiguous. Germline assignment: CDR1 MNHEY and CDR2 SMNVEV (reference sequence). V lost 6 bases and J 2 bases, leaving 10 bases between the germline ends. The CDR3 spans 14 residues.

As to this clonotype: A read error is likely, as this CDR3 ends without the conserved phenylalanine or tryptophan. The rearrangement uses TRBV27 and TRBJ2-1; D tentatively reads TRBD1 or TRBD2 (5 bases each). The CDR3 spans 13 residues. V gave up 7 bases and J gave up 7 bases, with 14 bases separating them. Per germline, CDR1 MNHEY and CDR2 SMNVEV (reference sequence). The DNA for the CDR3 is TGTGCCAGCACCTCCCTGGGGGAAAATGAGCAGTTCTCC. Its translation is CASTSLGENEQFS.

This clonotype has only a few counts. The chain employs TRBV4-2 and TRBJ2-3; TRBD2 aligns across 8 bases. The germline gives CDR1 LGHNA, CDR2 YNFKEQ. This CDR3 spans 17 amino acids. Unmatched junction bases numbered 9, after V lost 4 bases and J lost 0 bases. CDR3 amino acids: CASSPGAASGSTDTQYF. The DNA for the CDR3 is TGTGCCAGCAGCCCCGGGGCAGCTAGCGGGAGCACAGATACGCAGTATTTT.

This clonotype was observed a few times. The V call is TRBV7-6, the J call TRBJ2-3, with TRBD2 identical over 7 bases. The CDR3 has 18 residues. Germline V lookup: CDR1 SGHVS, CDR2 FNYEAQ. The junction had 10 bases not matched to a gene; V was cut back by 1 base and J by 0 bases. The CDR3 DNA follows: TGTGCCAGCAGCTTAGACGAGAGCGGGACTCCTAGCACAGATACGCAGTATTTT. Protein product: CASSLDESGTPSTDTQYF.

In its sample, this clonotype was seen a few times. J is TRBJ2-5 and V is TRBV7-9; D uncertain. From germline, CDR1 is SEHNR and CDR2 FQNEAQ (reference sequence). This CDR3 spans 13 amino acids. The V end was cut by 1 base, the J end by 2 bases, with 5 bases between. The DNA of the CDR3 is TGTGCCAGCAGCTTAGTGATGCAAGAGACCCAGTACTTC. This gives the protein CASSLVMQETQYF. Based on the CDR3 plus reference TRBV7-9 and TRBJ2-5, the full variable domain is DTGVSQNPRHKITKRGQNVTFRCDPISEHNRLYWYRQTLGQGPEFLTYFQNEAQLEKSRLLSDRFSAERPKGSFSTLEIQRTEQGDSAMYLCASSLVMQETQYFGPGTRLLVL.

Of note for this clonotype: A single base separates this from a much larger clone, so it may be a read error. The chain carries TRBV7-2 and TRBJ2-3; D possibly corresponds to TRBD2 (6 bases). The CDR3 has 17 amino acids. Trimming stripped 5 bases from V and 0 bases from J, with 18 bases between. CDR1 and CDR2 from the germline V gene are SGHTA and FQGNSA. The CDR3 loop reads CASSVGAGSTSTDTQYF. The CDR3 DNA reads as TGTGCCAGCAGCGTAGGGGCGGGGTCAACTAGCACAGATACGCAGTATTTT.

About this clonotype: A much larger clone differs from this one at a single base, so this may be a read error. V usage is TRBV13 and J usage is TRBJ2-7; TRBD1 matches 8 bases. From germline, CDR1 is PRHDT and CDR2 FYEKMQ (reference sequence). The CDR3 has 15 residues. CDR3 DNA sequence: TGTGCCAGCAGCCCACGACAGGGGTCAACCTACGAGCAGTGCTTC. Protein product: CASSPRQGSTYEQCF.

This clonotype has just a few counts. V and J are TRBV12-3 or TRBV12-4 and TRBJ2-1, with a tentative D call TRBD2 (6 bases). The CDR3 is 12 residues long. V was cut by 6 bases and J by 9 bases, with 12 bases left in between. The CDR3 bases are TGTGCCAGCAGCCATAGCGGAGGTGAGCAGTTCTTC. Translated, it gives CASSHSGGEQFF.

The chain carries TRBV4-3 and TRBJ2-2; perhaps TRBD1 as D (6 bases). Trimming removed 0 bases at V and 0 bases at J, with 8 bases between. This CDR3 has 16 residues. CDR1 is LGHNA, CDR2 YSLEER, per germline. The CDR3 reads CASSQDEGANTGELFF. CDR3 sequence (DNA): TGCGCCAGCAGCCAAGACGAGGGGGCGAACACCGGGGAGCTGTTTTTT.

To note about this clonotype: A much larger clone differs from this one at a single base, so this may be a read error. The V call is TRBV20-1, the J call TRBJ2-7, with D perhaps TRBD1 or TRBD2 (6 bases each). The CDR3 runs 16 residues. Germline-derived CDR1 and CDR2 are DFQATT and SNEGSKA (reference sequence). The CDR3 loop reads CSAGEEGDTYSYEQYF. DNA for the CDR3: TGCAGTGCTGGAGAGGAGGGGGATACATACTCCTACGAGCAGTACTTC.

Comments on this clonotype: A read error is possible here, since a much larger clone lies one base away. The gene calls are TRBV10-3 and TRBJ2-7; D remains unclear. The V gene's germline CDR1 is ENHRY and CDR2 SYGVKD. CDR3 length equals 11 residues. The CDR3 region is CAISATYAQYF. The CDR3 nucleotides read TGTGCCATCAGTGCGACGTACGCGCAGTACTTC.

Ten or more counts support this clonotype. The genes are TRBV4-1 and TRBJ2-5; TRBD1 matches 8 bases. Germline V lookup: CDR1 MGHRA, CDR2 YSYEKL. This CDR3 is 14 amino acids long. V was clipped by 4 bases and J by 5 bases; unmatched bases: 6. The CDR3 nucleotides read TGCGCCAGCAGCCCAGGACAGGGTGAGGAGACCCAGTACTTC. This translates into CASSPGQGEETQYF.

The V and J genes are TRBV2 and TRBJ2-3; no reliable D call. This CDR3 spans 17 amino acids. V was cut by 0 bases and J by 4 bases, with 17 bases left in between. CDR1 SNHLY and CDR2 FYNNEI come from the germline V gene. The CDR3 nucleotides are TGTGCCAGCAGTGAAGCGCTAGTCCCCGGGTTGGCAGATACGCAGTATTTT. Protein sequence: CASSEALVPGLADTQYF.

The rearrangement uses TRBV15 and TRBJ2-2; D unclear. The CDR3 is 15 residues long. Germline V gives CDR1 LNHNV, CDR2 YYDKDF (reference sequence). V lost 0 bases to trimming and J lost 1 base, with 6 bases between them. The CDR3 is CATSRDLGNTGELFF. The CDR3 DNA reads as TGTGCCACCAGCAGAGATCTCGGGAACACCGGGGAGCTGTTTTTT. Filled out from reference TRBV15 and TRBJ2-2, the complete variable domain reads DAMVIQNPRYQVTQFGKPVTLSCSQTLNHNVMYWYQQKSSQAPKLLFHYYDKDFNNEADTPDNFQSRRPNTSFCFLDIRSPGLGDTAMYLCATSRDLGNTGELFFGEGSRLTVL.

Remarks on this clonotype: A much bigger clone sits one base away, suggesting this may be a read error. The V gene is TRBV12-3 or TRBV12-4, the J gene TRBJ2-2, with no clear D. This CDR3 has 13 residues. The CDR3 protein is CAGSSGLTGELFF. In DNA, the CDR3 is TGTGCCGGCAGTTCCGGGTTGACCGGGGAGCTGTTTTTT.

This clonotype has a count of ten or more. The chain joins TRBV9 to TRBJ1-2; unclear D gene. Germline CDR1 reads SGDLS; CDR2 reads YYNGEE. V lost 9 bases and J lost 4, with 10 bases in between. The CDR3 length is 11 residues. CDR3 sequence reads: CATQYGYGYTF. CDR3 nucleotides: TGTGCCACCCAATACGGCTATGGCTACACCTTC.

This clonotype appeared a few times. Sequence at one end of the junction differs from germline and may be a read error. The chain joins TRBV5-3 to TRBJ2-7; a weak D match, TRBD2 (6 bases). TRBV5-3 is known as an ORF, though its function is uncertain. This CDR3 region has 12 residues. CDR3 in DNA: TGTGCCAGCAGCTTTTCGGGAGATGAGCAGTACTTC. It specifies CASSFSGDEQYF.

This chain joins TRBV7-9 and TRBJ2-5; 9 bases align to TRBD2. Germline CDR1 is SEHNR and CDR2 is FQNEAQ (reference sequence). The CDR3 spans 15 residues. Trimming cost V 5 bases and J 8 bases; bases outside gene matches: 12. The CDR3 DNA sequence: TGTGCCAGCAGCCCGATTCTAGCGGGGAATGGAACCCAGTACTTC. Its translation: CASSPILAGNGTQYF.

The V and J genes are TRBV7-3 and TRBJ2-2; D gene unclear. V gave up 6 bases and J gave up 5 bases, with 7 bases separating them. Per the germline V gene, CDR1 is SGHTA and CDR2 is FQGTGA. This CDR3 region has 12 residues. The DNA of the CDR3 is TGTGCCAGCAGTAGGGCAACCGGGGAGCTGTTTTTT. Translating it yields CASSRATGELFF.